Listed here is a single T cell receptor beta chain. This specimen belongs to a study of blood T cell repertoires in COVID-19. The study drew participants aged about 18 to 95 years from fewer than 30 US areas. A case of COVID-19 had been met by exposed participants within 2 weeks before study entry. Using immunoSEQ multiplex PCR, the repertoire was profiled, and TCRdb retains in-frame clones only, with some absent. The sample shows about 140,000 clones, approximately 83% of them seen only once. Germline V gene sequence: CDR1 SGHRS, CDR2 YFSETQ. V shed 1 base and J 5 bases; nucleotides not matched to a gene: 5. The CDR3 runs 16 residues.

Sequencing input: PBMCs or T cells enriched from blood (not recorded which). The receptor was isolated from a man in his 70s who had been exposed to COVID-19. The chain has TRBV5-1 and TRBJ2-5; TRBD2 matches at 13 bases. This CDR3 reads CASSLQGTSGEETQYF. The CDR3 DNA reads TGCGCCAGCAGCTTGCAAGGGACTAGCGGGGAGGAGACCCAGTACTTC. The variable domain in full, completed from reference TRBV5-1 and TRBJ2-5, reads KAGVTQTPRYLIKTRGQQVTLSCSPISGHRSVSWYQQTPGQGLQFLFEYFSETQRNKGNFPGRFSGRQFSNSRSEMNVSTLELGDSALYLCASSLQGTSGEETQYFGPGTRLLVL.